A selection of T cell receptor beta chains follows, all from one sample in a study of T cells expressing NK-cell markers. TCRdb re-called the 5' RACE reads and catalogs CDR3 proteins one per entry, DNA excluded. Its listing shows 450,000 to 600,000 distinct CDR3 sequences. Sequenced: blood T cells: a sorted CD56 or NKG2C T cell subset, CD4+ or CD8+ T cells, or bulk PBMC T cells (not recorded which). Receptor source: a man in his late teens or twenties in good health. The CDR3 runs from the conserved cysteine through the conserved F or W.

CDR3	J	V
CASSAPSGMSSYEQYF	TRBJ2-7	TRBV7-9
CASSSSGQGHNQPQHF	TRBJ1-5	TRBV28
CASSSFDEQFF	TRBJ2-1	TRBV12-3/TRBV12-4
CSARDRGLAGVPDTQYF	TRBJ2-3	TRBV20-1
CASSQRLAGVRGETQYF	TRBJ2-5	TRBV12-3/TRBV12-4
CASSILSGSPSYNEQFF	TRBJ2-1	TRBV27
CASTITLGADTQYF	TRBJ2-3	TRBV12-3/TRBV12-4
CASSELSGSLVEQYF	TRBJ2-7	TRBV2
CASRTSSFTDTQYF	TRBJ2-3	TRBV27
CASSFRTGSGYTF	TRBJ1-2	TRBV7-8
CASSQKKRPTEAFF	TRBJ1-1	TRBV3-1
CANTLSKGREQYF	TRBJ2-7	TRBV10-3
CASSPGQGNYEQYF	TRBJ2-7	TRBV7-3
CASSFLGQVTDTQYF	TRBJ2-3	TRBV5-5
CASRPGQNTGELFF	TRBJ2-2	TRBV2
CASTLTGEQFF	TRBJ2-1	TRBV28
CASSGTAWVFGGTADTQYF	TRBJ2-3	TRBV4-2
CATVPGEFSNQPQHF	TRBJ1-5	TRBV15
CASTLWGQDTGELFF	TRBJ2-2	TRBV12-3/TRBV12-4
CASSNSGRTPYNEQFF	TRBJ2-1	TRBV7-3
CASSETSMHEQFF	TRBJ2-1	TRBV6-4
CAWGGTGSIQYF	TRBJ2-4	TRBV30
CASSTSGTGSTEAFF	TRBJ1-1	TRBV5-1
CASSFGTEQYNEQFF	TRBJ2-1	TRBV7-6
CASSQDRNRGYGYTF	TRBJ1-2	TRBV4-2
CASSLGARRNQETQYF	TRBJ2-5	TRBV5-1
CASSPRDRGHSGNTIYF	TRBJ1-3	TRBV18
CASSLGRGIGEETQYF	TRBJ2-5	TRBV4-3
CASSPPGRQGPNEAFF	TRBJ1-1	TRBV18
CASRANPRVGYNEQFF	TRBJ2-1	TRBV12-3/TRBV12-4